This T cell receptor beta chain derives from a study of blood T cell repertoires in COVID-19. Study details: T cells, B-cell-depleted T cells, or PBMCs supplied cDNA or gDNA.

This CDR3 is built from 13 residues. The V gene's germline CDR1 is SGHTA and CDR2 FQGTGA. Trimming took off 2 bases at V and 5 bases at J, with 9 bases between the two ends. Original data processing: Estimated nucleated cell counts came from reference gene primer amplification. Repertoires were generated with immunoSEQ multiplex PCR, while TCRdb's copy carries only in-frame clones and drops some. For V, J and clone size, that table is used; D and trimming come from the DNA. This table holds some 56,000 clones, 80% found once. As for this clone: Additional DNA sequences in this sample encode the identical CDR3.

The clonotype comes from a man aged 55-75 years with acute or convalescent COVID-19. This sequence joins TRBV7-3 and TRBJ2-5; D might be TRBD1 (6 bases). Sequencing input: peripheral blood. CDR3 loop: CASSLGGRETQYF. CDR3 coding DNA: TGTGCCAGCAGCTTAGGGGGCCGGGAGACCCAGTACTTC.